This section outlines one T cell receptor (beta chain) sequence together with its context. The antigen is unknown. CD4+ cells yielded CD45RA+ naive and CD45RA-negative memory subsets. Produced via immunoSEQ multiplex PCR; TCRdb's table is partial and in-frame only. The sample lists about 610,000 clones, 97% occurring once. The sample belongs to a study of shared clonotypes between healthy human individuals. Overall study results and limits: There were few donors, and this limited the genetic and exposure-history diversity represented.

The receptor was derived from a woman aged 25 to 39 in good health. The sequenced sample was naive CD4+ T cells sorted from blood. Described subset: CD45RA+ positively selected.

CDR3: CAISPSTVTDTQYF. DNA for the CDR3: TGTGCCATCAGCCCCTCGACAGTGACAGATACGCAGTATTTT. The genes are TRBV10-3 and TRBJ2-3; TRBD1 is a possible D gene (5 bases). The germline V gene has CDR1 ENHRY and CDR2 SYGVKD. This CDR3 has 14 amino acids. Trimming stripped 6 bases from V and 3 bases from J, with 13 bases between.